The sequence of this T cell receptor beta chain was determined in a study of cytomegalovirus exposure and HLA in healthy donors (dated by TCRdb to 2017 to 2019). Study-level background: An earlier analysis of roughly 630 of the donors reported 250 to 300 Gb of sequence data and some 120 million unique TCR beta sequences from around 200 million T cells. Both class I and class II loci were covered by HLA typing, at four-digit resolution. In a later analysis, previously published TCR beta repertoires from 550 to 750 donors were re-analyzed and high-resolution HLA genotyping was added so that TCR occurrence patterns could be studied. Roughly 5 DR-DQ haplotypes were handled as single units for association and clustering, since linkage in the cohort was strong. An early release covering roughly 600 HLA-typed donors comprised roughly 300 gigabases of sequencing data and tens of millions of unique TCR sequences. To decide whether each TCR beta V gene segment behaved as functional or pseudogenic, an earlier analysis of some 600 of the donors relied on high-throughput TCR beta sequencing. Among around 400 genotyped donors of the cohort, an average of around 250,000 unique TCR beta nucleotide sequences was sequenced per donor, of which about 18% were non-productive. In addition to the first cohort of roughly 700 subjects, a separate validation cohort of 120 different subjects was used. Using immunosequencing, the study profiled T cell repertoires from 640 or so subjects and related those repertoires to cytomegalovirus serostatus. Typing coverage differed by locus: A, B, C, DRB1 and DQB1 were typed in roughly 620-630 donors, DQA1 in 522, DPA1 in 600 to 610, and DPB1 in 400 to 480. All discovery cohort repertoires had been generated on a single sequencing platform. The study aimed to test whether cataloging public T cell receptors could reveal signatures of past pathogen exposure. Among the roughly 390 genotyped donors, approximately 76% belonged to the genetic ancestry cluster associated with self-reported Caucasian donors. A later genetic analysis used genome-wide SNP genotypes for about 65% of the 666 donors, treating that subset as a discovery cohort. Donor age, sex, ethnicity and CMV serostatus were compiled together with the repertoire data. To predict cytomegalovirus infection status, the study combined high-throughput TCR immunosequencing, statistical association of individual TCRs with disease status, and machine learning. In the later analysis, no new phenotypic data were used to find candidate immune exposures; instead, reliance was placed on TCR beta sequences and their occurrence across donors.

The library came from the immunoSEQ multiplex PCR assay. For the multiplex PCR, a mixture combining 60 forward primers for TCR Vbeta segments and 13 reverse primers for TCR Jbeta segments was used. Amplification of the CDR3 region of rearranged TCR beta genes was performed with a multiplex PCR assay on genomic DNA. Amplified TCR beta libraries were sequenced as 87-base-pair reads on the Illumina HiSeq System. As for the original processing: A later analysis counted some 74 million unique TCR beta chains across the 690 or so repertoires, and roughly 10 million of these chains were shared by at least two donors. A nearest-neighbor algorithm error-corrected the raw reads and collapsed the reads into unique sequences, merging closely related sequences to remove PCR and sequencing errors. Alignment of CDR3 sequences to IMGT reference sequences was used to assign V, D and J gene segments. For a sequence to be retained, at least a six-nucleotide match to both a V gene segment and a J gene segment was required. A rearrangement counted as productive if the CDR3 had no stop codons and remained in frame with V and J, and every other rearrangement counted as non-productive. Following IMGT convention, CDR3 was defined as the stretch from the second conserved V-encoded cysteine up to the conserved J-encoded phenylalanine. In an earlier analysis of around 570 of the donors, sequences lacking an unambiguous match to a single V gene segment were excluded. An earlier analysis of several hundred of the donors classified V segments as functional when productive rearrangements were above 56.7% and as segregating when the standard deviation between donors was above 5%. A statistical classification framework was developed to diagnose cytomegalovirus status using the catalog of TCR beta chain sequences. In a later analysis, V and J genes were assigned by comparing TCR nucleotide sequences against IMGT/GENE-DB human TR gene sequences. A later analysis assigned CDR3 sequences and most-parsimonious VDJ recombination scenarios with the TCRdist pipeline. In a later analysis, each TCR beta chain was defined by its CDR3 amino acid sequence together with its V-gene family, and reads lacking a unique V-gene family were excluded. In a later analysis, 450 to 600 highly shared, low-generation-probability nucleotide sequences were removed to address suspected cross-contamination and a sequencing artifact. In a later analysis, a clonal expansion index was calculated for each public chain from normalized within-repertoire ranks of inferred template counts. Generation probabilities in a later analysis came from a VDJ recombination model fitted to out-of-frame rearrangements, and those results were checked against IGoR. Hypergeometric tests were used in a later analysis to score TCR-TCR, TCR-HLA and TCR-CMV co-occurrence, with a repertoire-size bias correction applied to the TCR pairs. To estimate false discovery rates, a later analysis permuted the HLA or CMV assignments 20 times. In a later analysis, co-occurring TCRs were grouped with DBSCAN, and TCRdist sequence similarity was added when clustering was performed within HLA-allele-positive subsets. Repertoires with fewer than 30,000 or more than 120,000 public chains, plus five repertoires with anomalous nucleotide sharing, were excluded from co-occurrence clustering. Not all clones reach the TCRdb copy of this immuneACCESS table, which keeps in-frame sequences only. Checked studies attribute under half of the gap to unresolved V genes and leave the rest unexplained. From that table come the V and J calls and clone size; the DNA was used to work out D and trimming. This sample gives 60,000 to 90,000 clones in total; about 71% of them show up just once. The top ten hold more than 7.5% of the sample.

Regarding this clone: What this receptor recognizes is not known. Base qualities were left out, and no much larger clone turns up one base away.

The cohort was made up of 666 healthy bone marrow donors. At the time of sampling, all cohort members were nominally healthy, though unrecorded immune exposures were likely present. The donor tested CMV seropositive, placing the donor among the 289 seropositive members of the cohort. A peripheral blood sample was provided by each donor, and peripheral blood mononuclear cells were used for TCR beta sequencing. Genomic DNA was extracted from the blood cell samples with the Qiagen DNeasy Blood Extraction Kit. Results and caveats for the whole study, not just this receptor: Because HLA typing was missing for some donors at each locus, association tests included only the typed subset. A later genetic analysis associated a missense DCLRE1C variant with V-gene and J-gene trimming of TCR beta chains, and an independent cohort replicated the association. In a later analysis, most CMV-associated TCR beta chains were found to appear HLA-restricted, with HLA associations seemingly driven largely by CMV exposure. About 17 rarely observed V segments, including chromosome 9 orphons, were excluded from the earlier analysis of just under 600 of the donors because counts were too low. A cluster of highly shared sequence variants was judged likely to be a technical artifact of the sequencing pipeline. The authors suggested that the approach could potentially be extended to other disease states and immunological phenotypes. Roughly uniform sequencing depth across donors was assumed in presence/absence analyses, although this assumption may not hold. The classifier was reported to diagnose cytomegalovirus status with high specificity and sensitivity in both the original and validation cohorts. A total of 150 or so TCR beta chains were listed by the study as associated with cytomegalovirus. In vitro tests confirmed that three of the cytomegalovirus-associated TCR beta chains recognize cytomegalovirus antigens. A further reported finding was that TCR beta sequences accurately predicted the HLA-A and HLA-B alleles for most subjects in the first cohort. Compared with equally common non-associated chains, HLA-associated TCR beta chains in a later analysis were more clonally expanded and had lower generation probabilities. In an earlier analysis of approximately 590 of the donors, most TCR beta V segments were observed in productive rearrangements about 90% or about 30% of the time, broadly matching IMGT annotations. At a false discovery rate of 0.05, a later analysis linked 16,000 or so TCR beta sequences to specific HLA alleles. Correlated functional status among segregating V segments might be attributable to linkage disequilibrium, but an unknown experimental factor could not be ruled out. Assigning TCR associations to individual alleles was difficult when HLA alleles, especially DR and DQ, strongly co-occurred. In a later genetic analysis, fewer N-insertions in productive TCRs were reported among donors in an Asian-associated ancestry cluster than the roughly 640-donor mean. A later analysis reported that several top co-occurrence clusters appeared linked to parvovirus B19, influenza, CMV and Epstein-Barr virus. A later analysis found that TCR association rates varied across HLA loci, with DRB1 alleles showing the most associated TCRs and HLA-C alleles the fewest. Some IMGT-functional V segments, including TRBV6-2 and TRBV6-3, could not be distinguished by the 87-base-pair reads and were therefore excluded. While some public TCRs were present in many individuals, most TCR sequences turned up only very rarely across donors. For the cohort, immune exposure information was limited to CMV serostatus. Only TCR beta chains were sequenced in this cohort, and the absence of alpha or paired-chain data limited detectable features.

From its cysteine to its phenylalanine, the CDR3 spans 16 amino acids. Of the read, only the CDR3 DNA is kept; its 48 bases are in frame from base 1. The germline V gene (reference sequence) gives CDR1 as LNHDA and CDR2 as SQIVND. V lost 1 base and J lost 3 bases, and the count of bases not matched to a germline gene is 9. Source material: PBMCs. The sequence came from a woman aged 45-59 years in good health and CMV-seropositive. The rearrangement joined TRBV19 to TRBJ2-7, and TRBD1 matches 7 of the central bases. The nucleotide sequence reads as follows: TGTGCCAGTAGTATAGCTTGGACAGGAACCCTCTACGAGCAGTACTTC. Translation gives CASSIAWTGTLYEQYF.